This T cell receptor beta chain was observed in a study of cytomegalovirus exposure and HLA in healthy donors (dated by TCRdb to the late 2010s). Context from the whole study: According to a later analysis, one platform produced both the 120 validation repertoires and the 670 or so repertoires of the first cohort. The study aimed to test whether cataloging public T cell receptors could reveal signatures of past pathogen exposure. Besides the first cohort of 550 to 750 subjects, a separate validation cohort made up of roughly 130 different subjects was used. To predict cytomegalovirus infection status, the study combined high-throughput TCR immunosequencing, statistical association of individual TCRs with disease status, and machine learning.

Broader findings and caveats from the paper: Of the cluster scores, roughly 95% were above 0 in a later analysis, which found that TCRs clustered in the first cohort also tended to co-occur in the approximately 130 validation repertoires. The study listed approximately 160 TCR beta chains as associated with cytomegalovirus. The classifier was reported to diagnose cytomegalovirus status with high specificity and sensitivity in both the original and validation cohorts. A few of the identified cytomegalovirus-associated TCR beta chains were confirmed in vitro to be specific for cytomegalovirus antigens. Most TCR sequences were seen in very few donors, while some public TCRs were found in many individuals. It was suggested by the authors that the approach could potentially be generalized to other disease states and immunological phenotypes. A later analysis had no HLA typing for the validation cohort, so co-occurrence there was scored across all 110 or so repertoires.

Separate from the roughly 700-subject first cohort, the validation cohort of roughly 120 subjects was the group to which the donors belonged. Comments on this clone: Its antigen is still unknown. Base qualities are missing; no much larger clone stands one base away.

The library was produced with the immunoSEQ multiplex PCR assay. The original methods were these. A statistical classification framework was built to diagnose cytomegalovirus status from the catalog of TCR beta chain sequences. Imported from immuneACCESS, the table was reduced by TCRdb to in-frame sequences with V and J called. These copies leave out some clones; in studies compared against another copy, an unresolved V gene accounts for under half, and the cause of the remainder is not known. The DNA was the basis for D and trimming; V, J and clone size are from that table. The sample profile shows hundreds of thousands of clones; 75% to 90% of them were found once. The ten biggest clones cover over 11% of the sample. In the germline V gene (reference sequence), CDR1 corresponds to GTSNPN and CDR2 to SVGIG. Trimming at the junction amounts to 3 bases on V and 3 bases on J, and the germline ends lie 6 bases apart. The CDR3 spans 11 residues, from the cysteine through the phenylalanine. Only the CDR3 region is kept as DNA, spanning 33 bases read in frame from base 1.

The chain employs TRBV30 and TRBJ2-7, with the D gene uncertain. This clonotype was obtained from a woman in her thirties in good health and CMV-seropositive. The sequencing input was PBMCs. The nucleotides are TGTGCCTGGAGCATGGGCTACGAGCAGTACTTC. It encodes CAWSMGYEQYF.